The next 7 T cell receptor beta chains were all read from a single sample in a study of CD8 T cells in ankylosing spondylitis (dated by TCRdb to 2016 to 2017). What the work shows at the level of the full study, not this receptor alone: Blood from ankylosing spondylitis patients appeared to be characterized by a TCR beta motif composed of eight highly homologous amino acid variants.

Libraries were constructed by 5' RACE. Sequenced on an Illumina HiSeq 2500. TCRdb reworked the public reads: Q25 trimming with fastp, MiXCR clone assembly, productive beta chains retained. One record per CDR3 amino acid sequence lists the most common genes and DNA. This sample gives under 850,000 distinct CDR3 sequences in total; about 20% of them show up just once. Of the sample, 19% is held by the ten largest clones. For these receptors, no antigen is known. Sequenced material: blood, either unsorted or a sorted T cell fraction (not recorded which). The receptor source for this set is a male donor with ankylosing spondylitis.

The J gene is TRBJ2-7, the V gene TRBV30, with 7 bases matching TRBD2. With V trimmed by 3 bases and J by 1 base, 15 bases remained unmatched. The CDR3 consists of 17 residues. The germline CDR1 and CDR2 sequences are GTSNPN and SVGIG (reference sequence). CDR3 nucleotides: TGTGCCTGGAGGGGCCCCCGAAGCGGGGCGGATTCCTACGAGCAGTACTTC. It specifies CAWRGPRSGADSYEQYF.

This clonotype has a count of ten or more. The chain combines TRBV29-1 with TRBJ1-1; 7 bases are a match to TRBD1. The length of the CDR3 is 17 residues. Germline values: CDR1 SQVTM, CDR2 ANQGSEA. The V segment lost 7 bases and the J segment 1 base; nucleotides outside the gene matches: 18. CDR3 sequence (DNA): TGCAGCGCCCAAAGGGGGCTTGTGTCTCTATCGAACACTGAAGCTTTCTTT. It yields the protein CSAQRGLVSLSNTEAFF.

The chain uses TRBV20-1 and TRBJ1-1; maybe TRBD1 (6 bases). V was clipped by 5 bases and J by 0 bases, with 13 bases between them. The V gene's germline CDR1 is DFQATT and CDR2 SNEGSKA (reference sequence). This CDR3 has 14 residues. CDR3 sequence: CSAARPGVNTEAFF. Here the CDR3 DNA reads TGCAGTGCTGCCCGCCCAGGGGTGAACACTGAAGCTTTCTTT.

This clonotype was seen only a few times. This chain uses TRBV11-3 with TRBJ2-1; D gene unclear. Per germline, CDR1 SGHNT and CDR2 YENEEA. V shed 5 bases and J shed 3 bases, with 20 bases lying between them. This CDR3 has 17 residues. The CDR3 nucleotides are TGTGCCAGCAGCCTCAACACACGACACGGCGGCTACAATGAGCAGTTCTTC. Its translation is CASSLNTRHGGYNEQFF.

DNA for the CDR3: TGTGCCAGCAGCCTCTACAGGGCCGGGGAGCTGTTTTTT. Protein sequence: CASSLYRAGELFF. V and J are TRBV7-2 and TRBJ2-2, with a weak D call TRBD1 (6 bases). From germline, CDR1 is SGHTA and CDR2 FQGNSA. V was pared by 5 bases and J by 6 bases, with 10 bases between. The CDR3 loop spans 13 amino acids.

J is TRBJ2-2 and V is TRBV27, with 7 bases matching TRBD1. Trimming removed 4 bases from V and 6 bases from J; junction bases left unmatched: 8. The CDR3 is 15 residues long. CDR1 and CDR2 from the germline V gene are MNHEY and SMNVEV (reference sequence). The CDR3 DNA reads as TGTGCCAGCAGTTCGACAGGGTTGAGAGCCGGGGAGCTGTTTTTT. Translation: CASSSTGLRAGELFF.

This clonotype was counted at least ten times. The chain uses TRBV5-1 and TRBJ1-2, with 7 positions matching TRBD1. CDR3 length equals 14 residues. CDR1 and CDR2 (germline): SGHRS, YFSETQ. Trimming removed 0 bases from V and 8 bases from J; junction bases left unmatched: 7. The CDR3 region is CASSLAEGALGYTF. In DNA form, the CDR3 reads TGCGCCAGCAGCTTGGCCGAGGGGGCGTTGGGCTACACCTTC. Complete variable domain (other parts from reference TRBV5-1 and TRBJ1-2): KAGVTQTPRYLIKTRGQQVTLSCSPISGHRSVSWYQQTPGQGLQFLFEYFSETQRNKGNFPGRFSGRQFSNSRSEMNVSTLELGDSALYLCASSLAEGALGYTFGSGTRLTVV.